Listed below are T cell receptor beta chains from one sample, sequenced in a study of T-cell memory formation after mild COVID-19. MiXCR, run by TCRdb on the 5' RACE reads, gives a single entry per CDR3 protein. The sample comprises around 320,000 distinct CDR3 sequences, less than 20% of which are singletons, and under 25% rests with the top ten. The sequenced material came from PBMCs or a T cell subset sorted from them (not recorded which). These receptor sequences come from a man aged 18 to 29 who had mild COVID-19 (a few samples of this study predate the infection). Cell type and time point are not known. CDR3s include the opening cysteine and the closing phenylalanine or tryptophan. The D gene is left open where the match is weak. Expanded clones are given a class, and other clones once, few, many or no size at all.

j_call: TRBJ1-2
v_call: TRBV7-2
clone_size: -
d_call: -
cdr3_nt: TGTGCCAGCAGCTTAGACCGACAGCCGTACTACACCTTC
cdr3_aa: CASSLDRQPYYTF

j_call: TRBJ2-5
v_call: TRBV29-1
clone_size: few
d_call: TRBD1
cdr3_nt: TGCAGCGTTACGGGACAGGGGGAGACCCAGTACTTC
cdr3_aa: CSVTGQGETQYF

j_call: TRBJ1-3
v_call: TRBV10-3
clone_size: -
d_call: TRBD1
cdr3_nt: TGTGCCATCGCGAGGGACAGGGGGCGGCCTGGAAACACCATATATTTT
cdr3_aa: CAIARDRGRPGNTIYF

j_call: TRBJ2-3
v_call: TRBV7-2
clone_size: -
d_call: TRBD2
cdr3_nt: TGTGCCAGCGCCGGGGGGGAAGTTACGCAGTATTTT
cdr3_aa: CASAGGEVTQYF

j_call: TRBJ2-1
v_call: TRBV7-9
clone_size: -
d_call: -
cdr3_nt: TGTGCCAGCAGGCCACTCGGACGGAATGAGCAGTTCTTC
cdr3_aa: CASRPLGRNEQFF

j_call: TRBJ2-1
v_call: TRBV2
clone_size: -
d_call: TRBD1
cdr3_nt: TGTGCCAGAACCTCGGACAGGGGCTACAATGAGCAGTTCTTC
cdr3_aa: CARTSDRGYNEQFF

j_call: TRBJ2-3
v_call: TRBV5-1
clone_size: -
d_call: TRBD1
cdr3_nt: TGCGCCAGCAGCTTGGGACAGGGGTCAGATACGCAGTATTTT
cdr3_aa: CASSLGQGSDTQYF

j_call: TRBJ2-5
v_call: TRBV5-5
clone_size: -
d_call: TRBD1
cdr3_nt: TGTGCCAGCAGCCTACCCCGACAGGGTGGTTTCGGAGAGACCCAGTACTTC
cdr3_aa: CASSLPRQGGFGETQYF

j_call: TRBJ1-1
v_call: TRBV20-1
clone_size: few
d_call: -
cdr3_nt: TGCAGTGCTACACCGAACACTGAAGCTTTCTTT
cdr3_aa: CSATPNTEAFF

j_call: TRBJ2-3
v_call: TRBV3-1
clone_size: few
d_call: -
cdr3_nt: TGTGCCAGCAGCCTGGGAACTAGATCAGATACGCAGTATTTT
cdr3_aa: CASSLGTRSDTQYF

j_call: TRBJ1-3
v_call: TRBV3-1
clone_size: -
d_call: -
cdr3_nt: TGTGCCAGCAGCCAAAATGGAAACACCATATATTTT
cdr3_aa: CASSQNGNTIYF

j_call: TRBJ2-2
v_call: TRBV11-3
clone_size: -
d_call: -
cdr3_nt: TGTGCCAGCAGCTCACGGGACACTCTCAACGGGGAGCTGTTTTTT
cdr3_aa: CASSSRDTLNGELFF

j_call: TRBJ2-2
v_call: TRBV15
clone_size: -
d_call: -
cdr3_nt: TGTGCCACCAGCGAACAGGTTAGGCGGGAGCTGTTTTTT
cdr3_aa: CATSEQVRRELFF

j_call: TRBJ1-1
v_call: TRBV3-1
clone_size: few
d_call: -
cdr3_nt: TGTGCCAGCGGGCAGGGAAGTCAGGCTTTCTTT
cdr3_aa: CASGQGSQAFF

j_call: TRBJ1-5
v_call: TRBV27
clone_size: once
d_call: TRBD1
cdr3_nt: TGTGCCAGCCAATCAGGGGGCCAGCCCCAGCATTTT
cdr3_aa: CASQSGGQPQHF

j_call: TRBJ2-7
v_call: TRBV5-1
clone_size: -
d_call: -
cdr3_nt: TGCGCCAGCAGCTTACTAGACAGCTACGAGCAGTACTTC
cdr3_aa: CASSLLDSYEQYF

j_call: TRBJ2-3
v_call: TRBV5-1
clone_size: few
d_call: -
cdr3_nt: TGCGCCAGCAAAGGGACGTTGAGCACAGATACGCAGTATTTT
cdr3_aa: CASKGTLSTDTQYF

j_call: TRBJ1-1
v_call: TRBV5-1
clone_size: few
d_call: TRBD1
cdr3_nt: TGCGCCAGCAGCTCGGACAGGGCCACTGAAGCTTTCTTT
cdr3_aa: CASSSDRATEAFF

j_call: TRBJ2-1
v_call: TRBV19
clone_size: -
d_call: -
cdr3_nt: TGTGCCAGTAGTATCGGACGCGGGCAGTTCTTC
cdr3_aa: CASSIGRGQFF

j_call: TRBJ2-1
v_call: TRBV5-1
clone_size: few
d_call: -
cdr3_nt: TGCGCCAGCAGGGCGGTCGATTACAATGAGCAGTTCTTC
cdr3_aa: CASRAVDYNEQFF

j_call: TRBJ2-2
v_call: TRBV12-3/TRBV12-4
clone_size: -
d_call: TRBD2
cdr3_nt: TGTGCCAGCAGTTCGGGGGGAATGGGGGAGCTGTTTTTT
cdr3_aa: CASSSGGMGELFF

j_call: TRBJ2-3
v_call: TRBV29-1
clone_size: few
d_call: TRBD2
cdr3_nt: TGCAGCGTTGAAGGAGCGGGGGGCGCAGATACGCAGTATTTT
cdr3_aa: CSVEGAGGADTQYF

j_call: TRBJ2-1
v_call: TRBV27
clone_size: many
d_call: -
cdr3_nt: TGTGCCAGCAGTTTAGGATTAGAGCAGTTCTTC
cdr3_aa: CASSLGLEQFF

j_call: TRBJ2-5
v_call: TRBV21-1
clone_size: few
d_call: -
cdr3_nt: TGTGCAAGACTAGGAGGAGAAGAGACCCAGTACTTC
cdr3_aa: CARLGGEETQYF

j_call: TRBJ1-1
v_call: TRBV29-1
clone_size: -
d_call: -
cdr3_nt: TGCAGCTTAGGGACGGGGGACACTGAAGCTTTCTTT
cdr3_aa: CSLGTGDTEAFF

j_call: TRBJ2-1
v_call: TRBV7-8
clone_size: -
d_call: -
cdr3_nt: TGTGCCAGCAGCTCCCTTCTGACGGGGACCTACAATGAGCAGTTCTTC
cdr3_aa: CASSSLLTGTYNEQFF

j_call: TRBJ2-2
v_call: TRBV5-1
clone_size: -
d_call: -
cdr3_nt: TGCGCCAGCAGCAACGGAGTGAACACCGGGGAGCTGTTTTTT
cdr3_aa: CASSNGVNTGELFF

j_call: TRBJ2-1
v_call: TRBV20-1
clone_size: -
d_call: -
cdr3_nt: TGCAGTGCTAGAGAGTATGGGACGCCGACCTACAATGAGCAGTTCTTC
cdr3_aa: CSAREYGTPTYNEQFF

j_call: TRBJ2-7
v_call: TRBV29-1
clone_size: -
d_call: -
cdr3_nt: TGCAGCGTGCGTCACGGCCTAGCGACAACCTACGAGCAGTACTTC
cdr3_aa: CSVRHGLATTYEQYF

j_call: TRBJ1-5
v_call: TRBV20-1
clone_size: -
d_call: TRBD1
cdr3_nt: TGCAGTGCGACAGGGGGCGGAGGGGTCAGCAATCAGCCCCAGCATTTT
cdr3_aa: CSATGGGGVSNQPQHF

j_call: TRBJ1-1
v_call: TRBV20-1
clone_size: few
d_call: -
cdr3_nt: TGCAGTGCGGACCGAACAGGCTCATCAATTGAAGCTTTCTTT
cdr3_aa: CSADRTGSSIEAFF

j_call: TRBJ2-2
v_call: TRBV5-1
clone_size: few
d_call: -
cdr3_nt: TGCGCCAGCAGCTCTGAGGCCGGGGAGCTGTTTTTT
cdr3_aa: CASSSEAGELFF

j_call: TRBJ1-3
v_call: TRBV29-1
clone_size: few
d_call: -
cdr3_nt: TGCAGCGCCCAGGGGTCCGGAAACACCATATATTTT
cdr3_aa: CSAQGSGNTIYF

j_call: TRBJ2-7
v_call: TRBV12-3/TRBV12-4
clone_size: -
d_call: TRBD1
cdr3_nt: TGTGCCAGCAGCCGACAGGGACAGGGTTCGGGCGAGCAGTACTTC
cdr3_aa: CASSRQGQGSGEQYF

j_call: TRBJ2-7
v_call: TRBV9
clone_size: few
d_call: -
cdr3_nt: TGTGCCAGCAGCGTAGAGGCGGTTTCCTACGAGCAGTACTTC
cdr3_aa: CASSVEAVSYEQYF

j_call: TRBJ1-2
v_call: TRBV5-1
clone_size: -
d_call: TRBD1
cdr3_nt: TGCGCCAGCAGCCCTCGGGGCGGGACAGTCTATGGCTACACCTTC
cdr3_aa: CASSPRGGTVYGYTF

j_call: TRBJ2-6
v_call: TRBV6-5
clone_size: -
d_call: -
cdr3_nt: TGTGCCAGCAGCACCCGACACGGTGGAGCCAACGTCCTGACTTTC
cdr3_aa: CASSTRHGGANVLTF

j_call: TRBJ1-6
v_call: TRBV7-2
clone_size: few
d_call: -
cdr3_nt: TGTGCCACGAAGACGGAACCCATAGGGAATTCACCCCTCCACTTT
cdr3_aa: CATKTEPIGNSPLHF

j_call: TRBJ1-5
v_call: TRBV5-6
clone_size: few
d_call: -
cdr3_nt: TGTGCCAGCAGCTTGGATATCGTCCATAGCAATCAGCCCCAGCATTTT
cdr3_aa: CASSLDIVHSNQPQHF

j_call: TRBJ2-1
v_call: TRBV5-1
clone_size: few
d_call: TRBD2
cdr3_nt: TGCGCCAGCAGCTTGCCGGGGGGCTACAATGAGCAGTTCTTC
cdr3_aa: CASSLPGGYNEQFF

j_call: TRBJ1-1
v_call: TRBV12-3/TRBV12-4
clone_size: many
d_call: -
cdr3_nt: TGTGCCAGCAGTGAACAGGAGAACACTGAAGCTTTCTTT
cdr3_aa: CASSEQENTEAFF

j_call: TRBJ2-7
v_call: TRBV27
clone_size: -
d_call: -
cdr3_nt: TGTGCCAGCAGTTTAGGGTCCTACTACGAGCAGTACTTC
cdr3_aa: CASSLGSYYEQYF

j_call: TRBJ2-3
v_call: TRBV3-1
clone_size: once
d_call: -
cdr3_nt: TGTGCCAGCACCCTGGGAAAGGTGGTAGATACGCAGTATTTT
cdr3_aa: CASTLGKVVDTQYF

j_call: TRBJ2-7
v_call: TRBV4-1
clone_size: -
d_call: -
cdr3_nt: TGCGCCAGCAGCCAAGTCCCCCGGGCGGGCGAGCAGTACTTC
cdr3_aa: CASSQVPRAGEQYF

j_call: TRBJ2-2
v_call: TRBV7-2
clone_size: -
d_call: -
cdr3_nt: TGTGCCAGCAGCTCCAGGGACACCGGGGAGCTGTTTTTT
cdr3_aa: CASSSRDTGELFF

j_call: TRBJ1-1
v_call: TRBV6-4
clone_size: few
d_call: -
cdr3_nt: TGTGCCAGCAGTGAATTTGCGGCTGGTGGAGGGGCTTTCTTT
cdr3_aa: CASSEFAAGGGAFF